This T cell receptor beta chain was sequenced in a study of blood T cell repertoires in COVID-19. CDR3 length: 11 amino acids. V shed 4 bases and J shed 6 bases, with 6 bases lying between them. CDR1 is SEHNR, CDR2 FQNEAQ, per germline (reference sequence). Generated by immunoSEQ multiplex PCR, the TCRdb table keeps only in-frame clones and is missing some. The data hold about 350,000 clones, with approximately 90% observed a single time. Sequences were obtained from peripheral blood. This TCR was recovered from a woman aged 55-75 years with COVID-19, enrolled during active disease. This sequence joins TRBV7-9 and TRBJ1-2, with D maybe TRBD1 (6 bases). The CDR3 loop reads CASSSGDGYTF. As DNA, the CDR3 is TGTGCCAGCAGCTCAGGGGATGGCTACACCTTC.